This entry lists 21 T cell receptor beta chains sequenced from one sample in a study of T-cell reconstitution after alpha-beta-depleted transplantation in children. Researchers prepared the TCRbeta library using unique molecular identifiers, the study reports. In TCRdb, the PCR reads were re-called with MiXCR into one record per CDR3 protein. The table records about 110,000 distinct CDR3 sequences, about a tenth of them present only once. Source: PBMCs from the stem cell graft donor, taken from the stem cell graft. These TCRs come from a human donor who donated a stem cell graft to a child with acute lymphoblastic leukemia.

The chain carries TRBV11-2 and TRBJ2-6, with unresolved D. The CDR3 covers 17 residues. Germline CDR1 is SGHAT and CDR2 is FQNNGV. Trimming took 5 bases from V and 0 from J, leaving 14 bases between them. CDR3 DNA: TGTGCCAGCAGCCCTCCGGTGGGGAACTCTGGGGCCAACGTCCTGACTTTC. Protein product: CASSPPVGNSGANVLTF.

In this sample, this clonotype turned up many times. The chain links TRBV20-1 to TRBJ2-7; 7 positions match TRBD1. The CDR3 consists of 15 residues. V gave up 4 bases and J gave up 2 bases; unmatched junction bases: 11. Germline lookup yields CDR1 DFQATT and CDR2 SNEGSKA (reference sequence). Here the CDR3 DNA reads TGCAGTGCTAAGGCAGACAGGGTTGTGACCTACGAGCAGTACTTC. Amino acid sequence: CSAKADRVVTYEQYF.

This clonotype was counted at least ten times. The chain has TRBV3-1 and TRBJ2-3; either TRBD1 or TRBD2 may supply D (5 bases each). Germline assignment: CDR1 LGHDT and CDR2 YNNKEL (reference sequence). The ends were cut back, 4 bases at V and 2 bases at J, with 13 bases in the middle. The CDR3 is 15 residues long. CDR3 protein: CASSPRGLHTDTQYF. CDR3 in DNA: TGTGCCAGCAGCCCGAGGGGCCTACACACAGATACGCAGTATTTT.

A word on this clonotype: Given a much more abundant clone one base away, this may be a read error. J is TRBJ2-7 and V is TRBV20-1; D perhaps matches TRBD2 (6 bases). This CDR3 region has 14 residues. Germline V gives CDR1 DFQATT, CDR2 SNEGSKA (reference sequence). CDR3 sequence: CSASLTSLSYERYF. For the CDR3, the DNA is TGCAGTGCTTCTCTAACTAGCCTCTCCTACGAGCGGTACTTC.

The sample holds many counts of this clonotype. This chain connects TRBV15 to TRBJ2-4; TRBD1 matches 7 bases. Per the germline V gene, CDR1 is LNHNV and CDR2 is YYDKDF (reference sequence). This CDR3 comprises 14 residues. With 1 base clipped from V and 6 bases from J, the junction kept 3 bases outside the gene matches. This CDR3 reads CATSRGSGGNIQYF. CDR3 coding DNA: TGTGCCACCAGCAGAGGGTCAGGGGGAAACATTCAGTACTTC. Combining the CDR3 with reference TRBV15 and TRBJ2-4 gives the whole variable domain DAMVIQNPRYQVTQFGKPVTLSCSQTLNHNVMYWYQQKSSQAPKLLFHYYDKDFNNEADTPDNFQSRRPNTSFCFLDIRSPGLGDTAMYLCATSRGSGGNIQYFGAGTRLSVL.

This clonotype has ten or more counts. The chain joins TRBV29-1 to TRBJ2-5; 9 bases align to TRBD1. J gave up 1 base and V 4 bases, and 7 bases lay outside the gene matches. CDR1 and CDR2 from the germline V gene are SQVTM and ANQGSEA. The CDR3 consists of 15 residues. Here the CDR3 DNA reads TGCAGCGTTGCTTTAGGACAGGGGACCCAAGAGACCCAGTACTTC. Residues: CSVALGQGTQETQYF.

In its sample, this clonotype was seen many times. The chain recombines TRBV5-1 with TRBJ1-4, with D possibly being TRBD1 (5 bases). CDR1 and CDR2 from the germline V gene are SGHRS and YFSETQ. This CDR3 is built from 17 residues. V lost 0 bases to trimming and J lost 5 bases, with 17 bases between them. CDR3 protein: CASSLDGTRFENEKLFF. The CDR3 nucleotides read TGCGCCAGCAGCTTGGATGGGACCCGGTTTGAGAATGAAAAACTGTTTTTT.

Comment on this clonotype: A much larger clone sits a single nucleotide away, making a read error possible. The CDR3 DNA reads as TGCAGTGCTAGAGATCGAGGGAAAGGGACGATCGGGGAGCTGTTTTTT. The encoded protein is CSARDRGKGTIGELFF. V and J are TRBV20-1 and TRBJ2-2; D is tentatively TRBD1 or TRBD2 (5 bases each). Germline values: CDR1 DFQATT, CDR2 SNEGSKA (reference sequence). With 0 bases removed from V and 7 bases from J, the gap between germline ends came to 18 bases. The CDR3 sequence is 16 residues long.

This clonotype was counted ten times or more. The chain is built from TRBV15 and TRBJ1-1; no reliable D call. This CDR3 spans 15 amino acids. Trimming pared 0 bases from V and 0 bases from J, leaving 8 bases between. Germline V gene data show CDR1 as LNHNV and CDR2 as YYDKDF (reference sequence). In nucleotides, the CDR3 is TGTGCCACCAGCAGAGATTATAACATGAACACTGAAGCTTTCTTT. The encoded protein is CATSRDYNMNTEAFF.

This clonotype was counted ten times or more. The V call is TRBV7-2, the J call TRBJ2-5, with TRBD2 identical over 8 bases. Germline CDR1 and CDR2: SGHTA and FQGNSA. This CDR3 is built from 14 residues. The trim removed 5 bases at V and 5 bases at J, leaving 7 bases unmatched. The CDR3 region is CASSPAGAGETQYF. CDR3 bases: TGTGCCAGCAGCCCAGCGGGGGCGGGGGAGACCCAGTACTTC.

This clonotype was found many times. This sequence joins TRBV20-1 and TRBJ1-5, with TRBD1 matching 9 bases. The CDR3 totals 14 residues. The V and J ends lost 3 bases and 4 bases, in that order; junction bases with no gene match: 4. CDR1 DFQATT and CDR2 SNEGSKA come from the germline V gene (reference sequence). The CDR3 DNA reads TGCAGTGCTAGGACAGGGGGAAGTAATCAGCCCCAGCATTTT. Protein product: CSARTGGSNQPQHF.

This clonotype was counted at least ten times. The chain is built from TRBV28 and TRBJ2-1, with D perhaps being TRBD1 or TRBD2 (5 bases each). The CDR3 covers 16 residues. V was pared by 3 bases and J by 0 bases, with 12 bases between. From germline, CDR1 is MDHEN and CDR2 SYDVKM. CDR3 DNA: TGTGCCAGCAGTTTGAGGGGATTAGTCTCCTACAATGAGCAGTTCTTC. Amino acid sequence: CASSLRGLVSYNEQFF.

This clonotype was recorded at least ten times. The chain couples TRBV7-8 to TRBJ2-2; D is ambiguous. CDR3 length: 16 amino acids. The germline V gene encodes CDR1 SGHVS and CDR2 FQNEAQ. V lost 0 bases to trimming and J lost 0 bases, with 8 bases between them. The CDR3 here is CASSLATPSNTGELFF. In DNA, the CDR3 is TGTGCCAGCAGCTTAGCTACTCCCTCGAACACCGGGGAGCTGTTTTTT.

Many counts were recorded for this clonotype. The rearrangement uses TRBV6-5 and TRBJ1-2; D not certain. The germline gives CDR1 MNHEY, CDR2 SVGAGI. There are 15 residues in the CDR3. The germline V and J ends were trimmed by 0 bases and 2 bases, with 10 bases remaining between them. This chain's CDR3 is CASSYSGPGNYGYTF. The CDR3 region has the DNA TGTGCCAGCAGTTACTCGGGTCCAGGAAACTATGGCTACACCTTC.

Notes on this clonotype: A read error may explain this, as a much larger clone is one base away. No conserved phenylalanine or tryptophan ends this CDR3, so it is likely a read error. The rearrangement uses TRBV11-2 and TRBJ2-5, with D possibly being TRBD1 or TRBD2 (5 bases each). V lost 4 bases and J lost 9, with 15 bases in between. From germline, CDR1 is SGHAT and CDR2 FQNNGV. The CDR3 is 13 residues long. The CDR3 sequence is CASSSAGDGAQYL. DNA of the CDR3: TGTGCCAGCAGCTCCGCTGGGGACGGGGCCCAGTACTTA.

This clonotype was observed at least ten times. The chain recombines TRBV7-2 with TRBJ2-1; 10 nucleotides line up with TRBD2. This CDR3 region has 17 residues. Germline assignment: CDR1 SGHTA and CDR2 FQGNSA. J lost 6 bases, V lost 7 bases, and 15 bases had no gene match. The CDR3 region is CASTPRTIAGGSNEQFF. The CDR3 region has the DNA TGTGCCAGCACCCCCCGCACTATAGCGGGGGGTAGCAATGAGCAGTTCTTC.

In DNA, the CDR3 is TGTGCCAGCAGCTTGCGGCAGGAGGCGGAAAAACTGTTTTTT. It codes for CASSLRQEAEKLFF. The chain employs TRBV5-4 and TRBJ1-4; unclear D gene. V lost 1 base and J 8 bases, leaving 12 bases between the germline ends. The CDR3 spans 14 residues. The germline V gene has CDR1 SGHNT and CDR2 YYREEE (reference sequence).

This clonotype has ten or more counts. V gene TRBV27 combines with J gene TRBJ1-1; D uncertain. Trimming stripped 4 bases from V and 4 bases from J, with 13 bases between. Germline-derived CDR1 and CDR2 are MNHEY and SMNVEV (reference sequence). CDR3 size: 14 residues. CDR3 DNA: TGTGCCAGCAGTTCGACTCCGACGCGCACTGAAGCTTTCTTT. Amino acid sequence: CASSSTPTRTEAFF.

This clonotype was seen a handful of times. V gene TRBV6-2 or TRBV6-3 combines with J gene TRBJ2-7; D is possibly TRBD1 (5 bases). CDR3 length: 15 amino acids. CDR1 and CDR2 (germline): MNHEY, SVGEGT. V was clipped by 7 bases and J by 0 bases, with 16 bases between them. CDR3 coding DNA: TGTGCCAGCACCAAGGACATTGCGAGCTCCTACGAGCAGTACTTC. Translating gives CASTKDIASSYEQYF.

This clonotype was picked up many times. V and J are TRBV12-3 or TRBV12-4 and TRBJ1-2; D not certain. CDR3 size: 15 residues. The V and J ends lost 7 bases and 0 bases respectively, with 15 bases between them. The CDR3, as DNA: TGTGCCAGCAATCCCCTCACCGGGACTAACTATGGCTACACCTTC. Protein: CASNPLTGTNYGYTF.

The sample holds many counts of this clonotype. This chain joins TRBV12-3 or TRBV12-4 and TRBJ2-7; TRBD1 matches 11 bases. The junction had 17 bases not matched to a gene; V was cut back by 6 bases and J by 4 bases. The CDR3 runs 18 residues. In DNA form, the CDR3 reads TGTGCCAGCAGCTACCCAATCCCTCGGACAGGGGGCAGGTACGAGCAGTACTTC. Residues: CASSYPIPRTGGRYEQYF.